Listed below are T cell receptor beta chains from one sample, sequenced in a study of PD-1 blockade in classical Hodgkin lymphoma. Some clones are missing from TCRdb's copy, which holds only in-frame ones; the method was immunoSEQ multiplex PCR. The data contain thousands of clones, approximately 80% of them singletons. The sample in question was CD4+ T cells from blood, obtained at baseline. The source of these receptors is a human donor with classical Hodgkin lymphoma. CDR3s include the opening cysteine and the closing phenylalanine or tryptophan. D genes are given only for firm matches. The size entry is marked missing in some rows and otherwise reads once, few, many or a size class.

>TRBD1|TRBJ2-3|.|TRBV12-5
TGTGCTAGTGGTTTGATGACAGGGATTACCCCCACGAATACGCAGTATTTT
CASGLMTGITPTNTQYF
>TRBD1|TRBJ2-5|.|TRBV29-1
TGCAGCGTCCGGCGGGGACAGGGAGGAGAGACCCAGTACTTC
CSVRRGQGGETQYF
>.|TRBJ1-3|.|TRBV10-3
TGTGCCATCGCGATAGGACGCTCTGGAAACACCATATATTTT
CAIAIGRSGNTIYF
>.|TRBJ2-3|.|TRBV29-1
TGCAGCGTTGCTCCGGGGGACACGGCAGATACGCAGTATTTT
CSVAPGDTADTQYF
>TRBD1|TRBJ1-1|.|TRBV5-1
TGCGCCAGCAGCTCTGGACAGGAGAACACTGAAGCTTTCTTT
CASSSGQENTEAFF
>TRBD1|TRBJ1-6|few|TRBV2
TGTGCCAGCAGTTTACAGGGGGCGAATTCACCCCTCCACTTT
CASSLQGANSPLHF
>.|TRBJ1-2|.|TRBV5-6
TGTGCCAGCAGCTTGTTAGGGCCAGTAAACTATGGCTACACCTTC
CASSLLGPVNYGYTF
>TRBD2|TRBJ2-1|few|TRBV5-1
TGCGCCAGCAGTTTAGCGGGGACCTCCTACAATGAGCAGTTCTTC
CASSLAGTSYNEQFF
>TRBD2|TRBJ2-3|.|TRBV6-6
TGTGCCAGCAGCCGCGCTAGCGGGAGGGATACGCAGTATTTT
CASSRASGRDTQYF
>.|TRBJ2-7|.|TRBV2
TGTGCCAGCAGTGGGGGGGGGCTCCCCCGGGACGAGCAGTACTTC
CASSGGGLPRDEQYF
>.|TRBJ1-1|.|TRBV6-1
TGTGCCAGCAGTGAGTGGGGATGGCCTGAAGCTTTCTTT
CASSEWGWPEAFF
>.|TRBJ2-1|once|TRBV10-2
TGCGCCAGCAGTGATTTCGGACAAGAGTTCTTC
CASSDFGQEFF
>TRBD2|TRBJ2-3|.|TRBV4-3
TGCGCCAGCGGGCGGGGGGACACAGATACGCAGTATTTT
CASGRGDTDTQYF
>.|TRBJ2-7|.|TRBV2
TGTGCCAGCAGTGTTTTTGGCGAGCAGTACTTC
CASSVFGEQYF
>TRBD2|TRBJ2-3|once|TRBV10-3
TGTGCCATCGGAAGGACTAGCGGAGAAACTAGCACAGATACGCAGTATTTT
CAIGRTSGETSTDTQYF
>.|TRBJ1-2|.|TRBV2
TGTGCCAGCAGTGAATTGGGGGGCGCATCTTATGGCTACACCTTC
CASSELGGASYGYTF
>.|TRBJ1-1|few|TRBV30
TGTGCCTGGAGTGCCCTGGGGAGGAACACTGAAGCTTTCTTT
CAWSALGRNTEAFF
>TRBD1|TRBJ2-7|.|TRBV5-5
TGTGCCAGCAGCTCTAGCCCGACAGGGCCGGACGAGCAGTACTTC
CASSSSPTGPDEQYF
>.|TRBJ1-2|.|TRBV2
TGTGCCAGCAACCAATTCTATGGCTACACCTTC
CASNQFYGYTF
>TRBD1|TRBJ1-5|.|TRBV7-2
TGTGCCAGCAGTCCCGGGACAGGGATGGTTCAGCCCCAGCATTTT
CASSPGTGMVQPQHF
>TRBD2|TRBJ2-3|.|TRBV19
TGTGCCAGTAGTATAGCGGGAGGGGCGGCAGATACGCAGTATTTT
CASSIAGGAADTQYF
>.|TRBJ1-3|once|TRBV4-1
TGCGCCAGCAGCGAACAAGGGATAGCTGGAAACACCATATATTTT
CASSEQGIAGNTIYF
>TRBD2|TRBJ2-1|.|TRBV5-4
TGTGCCAGCGCGACTAGCGGGGGGGCCAGCTCCTACAATGAGCAGTTCTTC
CASATSGGASSYNEQFF
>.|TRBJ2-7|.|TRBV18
TGTGCCAGCTCACCCCAATTCGTAGCGTCCTACGAGCAGTACTTC
CASSPQFVASYEQYF
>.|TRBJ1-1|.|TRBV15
TGTGCCACCAGCAGAGATTTGGAGAACACTGAAGCTTTCTTT
CATSRDLENTEAFF
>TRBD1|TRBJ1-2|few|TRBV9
TGTGCCAGCAGCTCCGATGGGACAGGGGTAGTGGATGGCTACACCTTC
CASSSDGTGVVDGYTF
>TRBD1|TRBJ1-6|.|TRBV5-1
TGCGCCAGCAGCTTGACCGGACAGGGGTATTCACCCCTCCACTTT
CASSLTGQGYSPLHF
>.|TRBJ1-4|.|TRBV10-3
TGTGCCATCAGTGAGTCGGACTTGACAGGCGCCTTGTTTTTT
CAISESDLTGALFF
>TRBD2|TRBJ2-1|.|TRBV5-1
TGCGCCAGCAGAGTGAGCGGGAGCTTTTCCTACAATGAGCAGTTCTTC
CASRVSGSFSYNEQFF
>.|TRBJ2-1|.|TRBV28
TGTGCCAGCAGTTCCTATATCTCCATCATGATGGCGTTCTTC
CASSSYISIMMAFF
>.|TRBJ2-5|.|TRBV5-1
TGCGCCAGCAGCGTGGGGGTCGTGCCTGAGACCCAGTACTTC
CASSVGVVPETQYF
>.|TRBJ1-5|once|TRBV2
TGTGCCAGCAGTGAAGGGTTCCAGCCCCAGCATTTT
CASSEGFQPQHF
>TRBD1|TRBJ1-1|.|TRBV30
TGTGCCTGGAGACAGGGGGGCGGGACTGAAGCTTTCTTT
CAWRQGGGTEAFF
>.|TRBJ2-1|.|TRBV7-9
TGTGCCAGCAGCTTAAATAAGGGTTCGAATCACAATGAGCAGTTCTTC
CASSLNKGSNHNEQFF
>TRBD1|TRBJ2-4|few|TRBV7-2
TGTGCCAGCAGCTTAGGGACAGGGGTGGGAAACATTCAGTACTTC
CASSLGTGVGNIQYF
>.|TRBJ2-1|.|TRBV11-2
TGTGCCAGCAGCTTAGGTGGCAGCTCCTACAATGAGCAGTTCTTC
CASSLGGSSYNEQFF
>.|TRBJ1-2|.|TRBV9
TGTGCCAGCAGCGTAGGGGGAATCGGTGGCTACACCTTC
CASSVGGIGGYTF
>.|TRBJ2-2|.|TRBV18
TGTGCCAGCTCACCAAACAGGGTGGCCGGGGAGCTGTTTTTT
CASSPNRVAGELFF
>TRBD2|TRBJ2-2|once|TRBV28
TGTGCCAGCAGTTCTTCCTGGGGGACTAGCGGGAGGGCCGGGGAGCTGTTTTTT
CASSSSWGTSGRAGELFF
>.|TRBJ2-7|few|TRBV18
TGTGCCAGTTCGTATCTCAGCTCGGGAGAGCAGTACTTC
CASSYLSSGEQYF
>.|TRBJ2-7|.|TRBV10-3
TGTGCTGGCGGAGGGACGACCTACGAGCAGTACTTC
CAGGGTTYEQYF
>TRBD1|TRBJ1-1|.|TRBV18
TGTGCCAGCTCACTGGGGACAGGGAAGAACACTGAAGCTTTCTTT
CASSLGTGKNTEAFF
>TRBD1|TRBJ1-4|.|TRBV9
TGTGCCAGCAGCGTAAGGGGACAGCATAATGAAAAACTGTTTTTT
CASSVRGQHNEKLFF
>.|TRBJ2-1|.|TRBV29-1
TGCAGCGTTGGGCACCGAGCCTCCTACAATGAGCAGTTCTTC
CSVGHRASYNEQFF
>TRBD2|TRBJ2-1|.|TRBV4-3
TGCGCCAGCAGCCAAGTCCTAGCGGGTTTTTCATCAAGATTCTTC
CASSQVLAGFSSRFF
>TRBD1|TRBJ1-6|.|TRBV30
TGTGCCTGGAGGGCGACAGGGGTAGTATCACCCCTCCACTTT
CAWRATGVVSPLHF
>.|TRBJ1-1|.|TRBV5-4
TGTGCCAGCAGCTTGGACGGGTGGAGCACTGAAGCTTTCTTT
CASSLDGWSTEAFF
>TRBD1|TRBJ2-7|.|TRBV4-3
TGCGCCAGCAGCCAACACAGGGGGCCCTACGAGCAGTACTTC
CASSQHRGPYEQYF
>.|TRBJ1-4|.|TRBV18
TGTGCCAGCTCACCGTTAGTGGGTGAAAAACTGTTTTTT
CASSPLVGEKLFF
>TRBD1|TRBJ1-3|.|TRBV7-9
TGTGCCAGCAGCTTAGCGACAGGGGGATCTGGAAACACCATATATTTT
CASSLATGGSGNTIYF
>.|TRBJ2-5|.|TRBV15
TGTGCCACCAGCAGAGTCGGAGAGACCCAGTACTTC
CATSRVGETQYF
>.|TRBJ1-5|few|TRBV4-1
TGCGCCAGCAGCCAAGACGGGGTTGGCAATCAGCCCCAGCATTTT
CASSQDGVGNQPQHF
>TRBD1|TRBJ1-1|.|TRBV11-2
TGTGCCAGCAGCTTAGCGGACAGGGGGCTGGGTGCTTTCTTT
CASSLADRGLGAFF
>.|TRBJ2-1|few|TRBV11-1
TGTGCCAGCAGCTTAGGCGGCCCTCACAATGAGCAGTTCTTC
CASSLGGPHNEQFF
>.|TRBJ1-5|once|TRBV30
TGTGCCTGGAGTGAGGGGGGCCTTAATCTGCCCCAGCATTTT
CAWSEGGLNLPQHF
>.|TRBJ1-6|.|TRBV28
TGTGCCAGCAGTTTTTACAGGGTTTATAATTCACCCCTCCACTTT
CASSFYRVYNSPLHF
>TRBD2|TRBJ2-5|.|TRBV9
TGTGCCAGCAACCTAGCGGGAGGGCCGGAGACCCAGTACTTC
CASNLAGGPETQYF
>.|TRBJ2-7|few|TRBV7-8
TGTGCCAGCAGCTTAGTGTTGGGTGGCTACGAGCAGTACTTC
CASSLVLGGYEQYF
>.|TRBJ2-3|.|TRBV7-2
TGTGCCAGCAGCTTAAGTCCGGGGCGTAGAGATACGCAGTATTTT
CASSLSPGRRDTQYF
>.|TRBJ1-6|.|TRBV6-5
TGTGCCAGCAGGTCCCGAGGGGGGAATTCACCCCTCCACTTT
CASRSRGGNSPLHF